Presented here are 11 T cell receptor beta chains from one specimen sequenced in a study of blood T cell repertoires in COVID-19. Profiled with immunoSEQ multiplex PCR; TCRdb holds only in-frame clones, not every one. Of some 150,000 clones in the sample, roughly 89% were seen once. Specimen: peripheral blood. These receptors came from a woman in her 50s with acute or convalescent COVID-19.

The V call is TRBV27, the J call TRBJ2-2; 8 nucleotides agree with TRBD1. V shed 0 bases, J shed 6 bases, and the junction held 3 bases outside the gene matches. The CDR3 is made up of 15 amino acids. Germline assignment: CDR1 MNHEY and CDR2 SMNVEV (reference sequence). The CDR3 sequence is CASSLSDRGSGELFF. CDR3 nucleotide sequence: TGTGCCAGCAGTTTATCTGACAGGGGATCCGGGGAGCTGTTTTTT.

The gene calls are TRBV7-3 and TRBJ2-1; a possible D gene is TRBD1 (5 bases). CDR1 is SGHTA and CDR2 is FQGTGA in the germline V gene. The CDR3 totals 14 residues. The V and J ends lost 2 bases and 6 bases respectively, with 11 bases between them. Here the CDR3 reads CASSLSQGVNEQFF. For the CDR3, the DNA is TGTGCCAGCAGCTTATCCCAAGGGGTCAATGAGCAGTTCTTC.

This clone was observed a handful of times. CDR3 bases: TGTGCCAGCAGTGACGCAGGGGGCTCGAACACTGAAGCTTTCTTT. Translated: CASSDAGGSNTEAFF. V is TRBV2 and J is TRBJ1-1, with 8 bases aligning to TRBD1. Germline V CDR1 and CDR2: SNHLY, FYNNEI. J gave up 1 base and V 3 bases, and 4 bases lay outside the gene matches. CDR3 size: 15 residues.

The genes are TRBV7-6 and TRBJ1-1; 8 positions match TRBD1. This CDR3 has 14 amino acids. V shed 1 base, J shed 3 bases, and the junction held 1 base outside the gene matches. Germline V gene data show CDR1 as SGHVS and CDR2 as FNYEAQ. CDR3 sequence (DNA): TGTGCCAGCAGCTTAGAACAGGGGGACACTGAAGCTTTCTTT. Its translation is CASSLEQGDTEAFF.

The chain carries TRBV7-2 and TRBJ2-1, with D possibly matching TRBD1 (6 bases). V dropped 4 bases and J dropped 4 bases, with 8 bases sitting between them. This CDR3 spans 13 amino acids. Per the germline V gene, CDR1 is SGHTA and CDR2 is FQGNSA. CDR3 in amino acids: CASSSDRYNEQFF. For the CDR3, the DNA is TGTGCCAGCAGCTCGGACAGATACAATGAGCAGTTCTTC. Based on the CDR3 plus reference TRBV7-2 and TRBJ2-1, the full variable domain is GAGVSQSPSNKVTEKGKDVELRCDPISGHTALYWYRQSLGQGLEFLIYFQGNSAPDKSGLPSDRFSAERTGGSVSTLTIQRTQQEDSAVYLCASSSDRYNEQFFGPGTRLTVL.

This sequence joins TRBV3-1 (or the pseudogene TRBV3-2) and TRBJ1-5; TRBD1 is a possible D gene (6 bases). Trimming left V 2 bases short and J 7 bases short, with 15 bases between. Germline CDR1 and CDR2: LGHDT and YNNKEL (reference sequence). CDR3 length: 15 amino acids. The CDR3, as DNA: TGTGCCAGCAGCCAAACAGGGTTGCGTGTGCAGCCCCAGCATTTT. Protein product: CASSQTGLRVQPQHF.

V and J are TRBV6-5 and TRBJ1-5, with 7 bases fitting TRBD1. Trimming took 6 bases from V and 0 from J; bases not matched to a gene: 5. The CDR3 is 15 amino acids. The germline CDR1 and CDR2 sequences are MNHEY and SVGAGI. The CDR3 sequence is CASSRRGFSNQPQHF. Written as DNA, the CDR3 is TGTGCCAGCAGCCGCAGGGGGTTTAGCAATCAGCCCCAGCATTTT.

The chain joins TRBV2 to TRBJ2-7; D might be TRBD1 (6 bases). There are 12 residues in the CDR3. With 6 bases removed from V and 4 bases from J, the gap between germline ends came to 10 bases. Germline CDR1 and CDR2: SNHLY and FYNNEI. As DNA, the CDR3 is TGTGCCAGCAGACTGACAGGTTACGAGCAGTACTTC. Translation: CASRLTGYEQYF.

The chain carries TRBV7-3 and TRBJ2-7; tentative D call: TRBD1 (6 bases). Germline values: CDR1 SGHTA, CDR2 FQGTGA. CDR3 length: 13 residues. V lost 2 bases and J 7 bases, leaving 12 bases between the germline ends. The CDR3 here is CASSLSRQAEQYF. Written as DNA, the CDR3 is TGTGCCAGCAGCTTATCCAGACAGGCTGAGCAGTACTTC.

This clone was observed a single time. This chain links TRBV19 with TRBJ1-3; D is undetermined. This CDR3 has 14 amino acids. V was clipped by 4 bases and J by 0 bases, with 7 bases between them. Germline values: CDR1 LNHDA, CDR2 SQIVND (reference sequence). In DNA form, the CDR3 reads TGTGCCAGTAGTACCCGTAGCTCTGGAAACACCATATATTTT. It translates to CASSTRSSGNTIYF.

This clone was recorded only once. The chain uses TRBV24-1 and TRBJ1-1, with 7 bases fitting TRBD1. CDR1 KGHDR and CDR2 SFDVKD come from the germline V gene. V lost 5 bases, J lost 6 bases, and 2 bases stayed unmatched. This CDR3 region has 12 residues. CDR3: CATSGDSSEAFF. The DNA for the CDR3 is TGTGCCACCAGTGGGGACAGTTCTGAAGCTTTCTTT.